This passage covers 18 T cell receptor beta chains from one sample sequenced in a study of T cell responses to AZD1222 COVID-19 vaccine. Assay used: immunoSEQ multiplex PCR; TCRdb lists only in-frame clones, some missing. Of 100,000 to 150,000 clones in the sample, 80% to 90% were seen once. The specimen comprised peripheral blood, sampled on day 0 of AZD1222 vaccination. The origin of the receptors is an adult in good health.

The genes are TRBV5-6 and TRBJ2-7; TRBD1 or TRBD2 may be the D gene (5 bases each). Germline V lookup: CDR1 SGHDT, CDR2 YYEEEE. Trimming stripped 3 bases from V and 5 bases from J, with 15 bases between. This CDR3 has 14 residues. The CDR3 DNA is TGTGCCAGCAGCTCCAATCCTGGGACCCACGAGCAGTACTTC. It is translated as CASSSNPGTHEQYF.

The rearrangement uses TRBV7-2 and TRBJ2-3, with 10 bases identical to TRBD2. The CDR3 is made up of 17 amino acids. V lost 4 bases to trimming and J lost 1 base; unmatched junction nucleotides: 8. Germline values: CDR1 SGHTA, CDR2 FQGNSA. The CDR3 loop is CASSSESSGGGTDTQYF. CDR3 nucleotides: TGTGCCAGCAGCTCGGAGTCAAGCGGGGGGGGCACAGATACGCAGTATTTT.

The chain couples TRBV19 to TRBJ1-2; possible D gene TRBD1, 6 bases. The V end was cut by 8 bases, the J end by 2 bases, with 18 bases between. Germline V gene lookup returns CDR1 LNHDA and CDR2 SQIVND (reference sequence). The CDR3 has 15 amino acids. DNA of the CDR3: TGTGCCAGTCGCACGTCCCAGGGGAAGAACTATGGCTACACCTTC. Its translation is CASRTSQGKNYGYTF.

On this clone itself: Other DNA sequences in the sample encode the same CDR3. The V and J genes are TRBV9 and TRBJ1-3; 11 nucleotides agree with TRBD1. Germline values: CDR1 SGDLS, CDR2 YYNGEE. The V segment lost 3 bases and the J segment 0 bases; nucleotides outside the gene matches: 2. CDR3 length: 16 residues. The CDR3 nucleotides read TGTGCCAGCAGCGCTGGGACAGGGGGCTCTGGAAACACCATATATTTT. It encodes CASSAGTGGSGNTIYF.

A few counts support this clone. The chain is built from TRBV11-2 and TRBJ2-7; 11 bases align to TRBD2. This CDR3 has 16 residues. The J segment lost 3 bases and the V segment lost 5 bases, leaving 9 bases of the junction unmatched. In germline, CDR1 is SGHAT, CDR2 FQNNGV. The CDR3 loop is CASSLASTSGSYEQYF. The CDR3 DNA reads TGTGCCAGCAGCCTCGCTTCTACTAGCGGGAGCTACGAGCAGTACTTC.

The V and J genes are TRBV7-2 and TRBJ1-6, with TRBD1 matching over 7 bases. The CDR3 runs to 14 residues. CDR1 and CDR2 (germline): SGHTA, FQGNSA. The V segment lost 3 bases and the J segment 10 bases; nucleotides outside the gene matches: 6. The CDR3 DNA reads as TGTGCCAGCAGCTTGACAGGGTATATGTCACCCCTCCACTTT. This sequence encodes CASSLTGYMSPLHF.

The chain carries TRBV12-5 and TRBJ2-7, with 8 positions matching TRBD1. Germline lookup yields CDR1 LGHNT and CDR2 FRNRAP. The CDR3 extends over 14 amino acids. V was pared by 2 bases and J by 0 bases, with 0 bases of the junction left unmatched. The CDR3, as DNA: TGTGCTAGTGGTTTGCAGGGGGCCTCCTACGAGCAGTACTTC. Amino acids: CASGLQGASYEQYF.

The chain employs TRBV6-5 and TRBJ2-1; TRBD1 matches 7 bases. The CDR3 has 15 amino acids. Germline loops: CDR1 MNHEY, CDR2 SVGAGI. V lost 5 bases, J lost 4 bases, and 8 bases stayed unmatched. CDR3 sequence (DNA): TGTGCCAGCAGTCCTGGGACAGAGATATACAATGAGCAGTTCTTC. Translation gives CASSPGTEIYNEQFF.

This clone was picked up a small number of times. J is TRBJ1-6 and V is TRBV11-2; D uncertain. The CDR3 has 13 residues. CDR1 and CDR2 from the germline V gene are SGHAT and FQNNGV. V was clipped by 7 bases and J by 4 bases, with 8 bases between them. DNA for the CDR3: TGTGCCAGCACCCCCATTTATAATTCACCCCTCCACTTT. Its translation is CASTPIYNSPLHF.

A single count supports this clone. The chain combines TRBV30 with TRBJ2-1, with TRBD2 as a possible D gene (5 bases). CDR3 length: 12 residues. V was pared by 3 bases and J by 14 bases, with 17 bases between. Germline CDR1 is GTSNPN and CDR2 is SVGIG (reference sequence). The CDR3 loop reads CAWSGGGQEEFF. CDR3 DNA sequence: TGTGCCTGGAGCGGAGGTGGGCAGGAAGAGTTCTTC.

The CDR3: CASSYGEKTVAFF. As DNA, the CDR3 is TGTGCCAGCAGTTACGGGGAGAAAACGGTAGCTTTCTTT. The gene calls are TRBV6-5 and TRBJ1-1, with D unclear. The CDR3 spans 13 residues. V lost 2 bases to trimming and J lost 10 bases, with 14 bases between them. Germline CDR1 is MNHEY and CDR2 is SVGAGI.

V and J are TRBV7-9 and TRBJ2-2; 8 bases are shared with TRBD2. The CDR3 sequence is 14 residues long. J lost 5 bases, V lost 5 bases, and 4 bases had no gene match. The germline gives CDR1 SEHNR, CDR2 FQNEAQ (reference sequence). The CDR3 DNA reads TGTGCCAGCAGCAAAAGCGGGGGTACCGGGGAGCTGTTTTTT. Its translation: CASSKSGGTGELFF. The variable domain in full, completed from reference TRBV7-9 and TRBJ2-2, reads DTGVSQNPRHKITKRGQNVTFRCDPISEHNRLYWYRQTLGQGPEFLTYFQNEAQLEKSRLLSDRFSAERPKGSFSTLEIQRTEQGDSAMYLCASSKSGGTGELFFGEGSRLTVL.

The gene calls are TRBV19 and TRBJ2-1, with D unresolved. CDR3 length: 9 amino acids. In germline, CDR1 is LNHDA, CDR2 SQIVND (reference sequence). The CDR3 bases are TGTGCGGCCGGTAATGAGCAGTTCTTC. It translates to CAAGNEQFF.

The chain links TRBV15 to TRBJ2-3; no firm D call. V shed 0 bases and J shed 6 bases, with 7 bases lying between them. From germline, CDR1 is LNHNV and CDR2 YYDKDF (reference sequence). CDR3 length equals 13 residues. CDR3 DNA sequence: TGTGCCACCAGCAGAGATTTCGAGGATACGCAGTATTTT. It encodes CATSRDFEDTQYF.

Details on this clone: The same CDR3 arises from other DNA sequences in this sample as well. The genes are TRBV5-1 and TRBJ2-5; TRBD1 matches at 12 bases. Germline assignment: CDR1 SGHRS and CDR2 YFSETQ. The CDR3 loop spans 16 amino acids. Germline trimming cut 5 bases from V and 3 bases from J; bases unmatched to any gene: 8. CDR3 in DNA: TGCGCCAGCAGGCCCGGGACAGGGGGCTCTGAAGAGACCCAGTACTTC. Translated, it gives CASRPGTGGSEETQYF. The full variable domain, completed using reference TRBV5-1 and TRBJ2-5, is KAGVTQTPRYLIKTRGQQVTLSCSPISGHRSVSWYQQTPGQGLQFLFEYFSETQRNKGNFPGRFSGRQFSNSRSEMNVSTLELGDSALYLCASRPGTGGSEETQYFGPGTRLLVL.

The V and J genes are TRBV11-1 and TRBJ1-2; 9 nucleotides line up with TRBD1. The J segment lost 3 bases and the V segment lost 5 bases, leaving 7 bases of the junction unmatched. The CDR3 has 15 amino acids. The germline gives CDR1 SGHAT, CDR2 FQDESV (reference sequence). CDR3 sequence reads: CASSSRDRVYYGYTF. The CDR3 DNA is TGTGCCAGCAGCAGCCGGGACAGGGTTTACTATGGCTACACCTTC.

This chain uses TRBV24-1 with TRBJ2-2; 7 nucleotides line up with TRBD2. CDR1 and CDR2 (germline): KGHDR, SFDVKD. The length of the CDR3 is 16 residues. The J segment lost 0 bases and the V segment lost 5 bases, leaving 5 bases of the junction unmatched. CDR3 nucleotides: TGTGCCACCAGTGTAGCGGGCGCACCGAACACCGGGGAGCTGTTTTTT. The encoded protein is CATSVAGAPNTGELFF.

This clone was seen a handful of times. The V gene is TRBV4-1, the J gene TRBJ2-7; 9 nucleotides agree with TRBD2. There are 16 residues in the CDR3. The trim removed 0 bases at V and 2 bases at J, leaving 5 bases unmatched. Germline-derived CDR1 and CDR2 are MGHRA and YSYEKL. The CDR3 DNA reads as TGCGCCAGCAGCCAAGAAGCTGGCGGGAGGGCCTACGAGCAGTACTTC. Translating it yields CASSQEAGGRAYEQYF.